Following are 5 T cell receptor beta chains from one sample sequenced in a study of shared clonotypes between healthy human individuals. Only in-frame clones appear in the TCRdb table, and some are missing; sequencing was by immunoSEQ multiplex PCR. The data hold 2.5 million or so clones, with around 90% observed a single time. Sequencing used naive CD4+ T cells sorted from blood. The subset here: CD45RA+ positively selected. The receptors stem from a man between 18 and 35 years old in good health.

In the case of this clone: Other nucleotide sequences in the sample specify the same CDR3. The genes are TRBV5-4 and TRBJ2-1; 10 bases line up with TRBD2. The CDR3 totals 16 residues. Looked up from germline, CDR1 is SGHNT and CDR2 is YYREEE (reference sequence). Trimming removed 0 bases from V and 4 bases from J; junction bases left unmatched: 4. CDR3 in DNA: TGTGCCAGCAGCTTGGTGGCTAGCGGGGGATACAATGAGCAGTTCTTC. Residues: CASSLVASGGYNEQFF.

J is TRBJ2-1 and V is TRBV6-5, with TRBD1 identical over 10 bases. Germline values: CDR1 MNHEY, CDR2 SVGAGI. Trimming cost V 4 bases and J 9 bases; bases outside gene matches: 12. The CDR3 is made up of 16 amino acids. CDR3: CASSLIPGQGYGEQFF. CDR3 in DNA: TGTGCCAGCAGTTTAATACCGGGACAGGGGTACGGTGAGCAGTTCTTC.

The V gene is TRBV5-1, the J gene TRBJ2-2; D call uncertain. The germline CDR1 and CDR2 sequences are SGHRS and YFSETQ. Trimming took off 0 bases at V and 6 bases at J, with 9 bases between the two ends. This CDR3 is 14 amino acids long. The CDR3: CASSLAVLPGELFF. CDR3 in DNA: TGCGCCAGCAGCTTGGCCGTGCTCCCCGGGGAGCTGTTTTTT.

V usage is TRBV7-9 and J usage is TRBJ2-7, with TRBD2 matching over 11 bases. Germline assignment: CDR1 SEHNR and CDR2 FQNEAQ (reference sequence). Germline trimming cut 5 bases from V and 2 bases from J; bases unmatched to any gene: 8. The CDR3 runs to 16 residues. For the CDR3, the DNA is TGTGCCAGCAGCCCCCGCGTTAGCGGGAGGGCCTACGAGCAGTACTTC. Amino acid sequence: CASSPRVSGRAYEQYF.

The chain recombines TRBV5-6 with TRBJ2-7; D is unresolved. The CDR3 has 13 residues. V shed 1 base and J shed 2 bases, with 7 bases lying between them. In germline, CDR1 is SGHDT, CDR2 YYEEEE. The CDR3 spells CASSLYRTYEQYF. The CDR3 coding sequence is TGTGCCAGCAGCTTGTATCGGACCTACGAGCAGTACTTC. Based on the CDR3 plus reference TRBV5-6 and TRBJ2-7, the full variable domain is DAGVTQSPTHLIKTRGQQVTLRCSPKSGHDTVSWYQQALGQGPQFIFQYYEEEERQRGNFPDRFSGHQFPNYSSELNVNALLLGDSALYLCASSLYRTYEQYFGPGTRLTVT.